One TCR beta chain is described in this entry. This record comes from a study of blood T cell repertoires in COVID-19. Only in-frame clones appear in the TCRdb table, and some are missing; sequencing was by immunoSEQ multiplex PCR. The repertoire holds about 100,000 clones, about 83% seen once, with more than 3.5% in the top ten. Specimen: peripheral blood. The origin of this receptor is a woman aged 70-85 years with acute or convalescent COVID-19.

The CDR3 nucleotides read TGTGCCAGCAGCCAACAAGGGGACACTGAAGCTTTCTTT. This codes for CASSQQGDTEAFF. The chain combines TRBV3-1 (or the pseudogene TRBV3-2) with TRBJ1-1, with D tentatively TRBD1 (5 bases). V dropped 2 bases and J dropped 3 bases, with 7 bases sitting between them. CDR1 is LGHDT and CDR2 is YNNKEL in the germline V gene (reference sequence). The CDR3 is made up of 13 amino acids.